This entry describes one T cell receptor (beta chain). This CDR3 comprises 11 residues. With 8 bases clipped from V and 4 bases from J, the junction kept 5 bases outside the gene matches. The germline CDR1 and CDR2 sequences are DFQATT and SNEGSKA (reference sequence). This sample is part of a study of blood T cell repertoires in COVID-19. Method: immunoSEQ multiplex PCR; TCRdb's copy keeps in-frame clones and lacks some. The table records approximately 100,000 clones, approximately 91% of them present only once. The source is a man aged 50-60 years with acute or convalescent COVID-19. The specimen was peripheral blood. The chain carries TRBV20-1 and TRBJ2-7, with TRBD1 matching 7 bases. CDR3 amino acids: CSTGEQYEQYF. CDR3 DNA sequence: TGCAGTACAGGGGAACAATACGAGCAGTACTTC.